Following are 21 T cell receptor beta chains from one sample sequenced in a study of human T cells and chemical hapten exposure (dated by TCRdb to about 2021). Library prep was done by RACE. For sequencing, a NextSeq 500 was employed. TCRdb ran its own pipeline on the public reads, namely fastp trimming at Q25 and MiXCR clone calling, and kept in-frame beta chains. Every CDR3 protein is listed once, alongside the most common genes and DNA of its rows. The table for this sample lists over 55,000 distinct CDR3 sequences; 9.5% to 10% of them were counted only once. Roughly 8.8% of the sample is in the top ten clones. The time point label corresponds to: pre-sensitization, week 0. In light of the paper, this sample's treatment or condition label describes: therapeutic diphenylcyclopropenone sensitization with weekly scalp DPC. The sample consisted of whole blood, taken in connection with sensitization to the hapten diphenylcyclopropenone (DPC). Receptors were obtained from a man aged 35-49 years with alopecia areata. Some clones in this sample may be carry-over from other donors' samples.

This chain connects TRBV7-2 to TRBJ2-1; TRBD2 agrees at 7 bases. Germline loops: CDR1 SGHTA, CDR2 FQGNSA. With 1 base clipped from V and 7 bases from J, the junction kept 10 bases outside the gene matches. CDR3 length: 16 amino acids. This chain's CDR3 is CASSLEKRTSLNEQFF. CDR3 nucleotide sequence: TGTGCCAGCAGCTTAGAGAAGCGGACTAGTCTTAATGAGCAGTTCTTC.

The chain recombines TRBV28 with TRBJ2-7; D not certain. The V gene's germline CDR1 is MDHEN and CDR2 SYDVKM. The CDR3 totals 11 residues. V lost 10 bases and J 0 bases, leaving 7 bases between the germline ends. The CDR3 here is CAIRSSYEQYF. DNA for the CDR3: TGTGCCATCCGCTCCTCCTACGAGCAGTACTTC.

This clonotype was seen at least ten times. V usage is TRBV7-2 and J usage is TRBJ2-7, with D maybe TRBD1 (5 bases). This CDR3 is 14 amino acids long. CDR1 is SGHTA, CDR2 FQGNSA, per germline. Trimming removed 0 bases at V and 3 bases at J, with 9 bases between. CDR3 residues: CASSLAAGYYEQYF. CDR3 sequence (DNA): TGTGCCAGCAGCTTAGCGGCAGGGTACTACGAGCAGTACTTC.

This clonotype was seen a few times. This chain joins TRBV20-1 and TRBJ1-1, with a possible D match to TRBD1 (5 bases). Deletions cut 8 bases from V and 1 base from J, with 8 bases between. CDR1 and CDR2 (germline): DFQATT, SNEGSKA (reference sequence). This CDR3 is built from 11 residues. In DNA form, the CDR3 reads TGCAGTCTTACAGGGAACACTGAAGCTTTCTTT. This codes for CSLTGNTEAFF.

The chain is built from TRBV5-1 and TRBJ2-1; 7 bases agree with TRBD2. The V gene's germline CDR1 is SGHRS and CDR2 YFSETQ. V shed 2 bases and J 6 bases; nucleotides not matched to a gene: 5. The CDR3 spans 14 residues. CDR3 nucleotide sequence: TGCGCCAGCAGCTTTGCGGGAGCCCCCAATGAGCAGTTCTTC. It is translated as CASSFAGAPNEQFF.

This clonotype was detected ten times or more. This sequence joins TRBV28 and TRBJ2-1; 8 positions agree with TRBD1. Germline trimming cut 7 bases from V and 12 bases from J; bases unmatched to any gene: 8. Germline loops: CDR1 MDHEN, CDR2 SYDVKM. The CDR3 loop spans 12 amino acids. Here the CDR3 DNA reads TGTGCCAGCACCCTGCCCAGGGGGCGGCAGTTCTTC. Translated, it gives CASTLPRGRQFF.

This clonotype was counted at least ten times. The rearrangement joins TRBV12-3 or TRBV12-4 to TRBJ2-1; 11 bases are shared with TRBD2. This CDR3 is 16 amino acids long. With V trimmed by 5 bases and J by 3 bases, 6 bases remained unmatched. The CDR3 DNA reads as TGTGCCAGCAGTCCGACTACTAGCGGGAGCTACAATGAGCAGTTCTTC. This gives the protein CASSPTTSGSYNEQFF.

The rearrangement uses TRBV2 and TRBJ1-1, with 10 bases matching TRBD1. Germline CDR1 is SNHLY and CDR2 is FYNNEI. With V trimmed by 4 bases and J by 1 base, 6 bases remained unmatched. There are 16 residues in the CDR3. In nucleotides, the CDR3 is TGTGCCAGCAGTGCCGGGACAGGGGACGGGAACACTGAAGCTTTCTTT. Translation gives CASSAGTGDGNTEAFF. The whole variable domain, filled in from reference TRBV2 and TRBJ1-1, reads EPEVTQTPSHQVTQMGQEVILRCVPISNHLYFYWYRQILGQKVEFLVSFYNNEISEKSEIFDDQFSVERPDGSNFTLKIRSTKLEDSAMYFCASSAGTGDGNTEAFFGQGTRLTVV.

This clonotype was counted between two and nine times. The V and J genes are TRBV7-9 and TRBJ2-1, with D unclear. Germline loops: CDR1 SEHNR, CDR2 FQNEAQ (reference sequence). The CDR3 is 15 amino acids. V gave up 3 bases and J gave up 2 bases, with 11 bases separating them. The chain's CDR3 is CASSLSPAAYNEQFF. CDR3 in DNA: TGTGCCAGCAGCTTGTCCCCCGCTGCCTACAATGAGCAGTTCTTC. Supplemented by reference TRBV7-9 and TRBJ2-1, the full variable domain reads DTGVSQNPRHKITKRGQNVTFRCDPISEHNRLYWYRQTLGQGPEFLTYFQNEAQLEKSRLLSDRFSAERPKGSFSTLEIQRTEQGDSAMYLCASSLSPAAYNEQFFGPGTRLTVL.

The V gene is TRBV28, the J gene TRBJ1-1; 7 bases agree with TRBD1. With V trimmed by 8 bases and J by 0 bases, 6 bases remained unmatched. Germline values: CDR1 MDHEN, CDR2 SYDVKM. The CDR3 is 14 amino acids. The CDR3: CASPGDSMNTEAFF. CDR3 sequence (DNA): TGTGCCAGCCCGGGGGACAGTATGAACACTGAAGCTTTCTTT.

This clonotype was found a few times. The V gene is TRBV28, the J gene TRBJ2-7, with TRBD1 matching 8 bases. The CDR3 consists of 15 residues. The V gene's germline CDR1 is MDHEN and CDR2 SYDVKM. V shed 3 bases and J 0 bases; nucleotides not matched to a gene: 4. Written as DNA, the CDR3 is TGTGCCAGCAGTTTTCGACAGGGGACCTCCTACGAGCAGTACTTC. Protein: CASSFRQGTSYEQYF.

The chain uses TRBV10-2 and TRBJ2-1, with D tentatively TRBD2 (6 bases). CDR1 is WSHSY and CDR2 is SAAADI in the germline V gene. V was clipped by 3 bases and J by 4 bases, with 10 bases between them. This CDR3 contains 14 residues. CDR3 in DNA: TGCGCCAGCAGTGACGGACTAAAATACAATGAGCAGTTCTTC. This gives the protein CASSDGLKYNEQFF.

The count of this clonotype is one. The gene calls are TRBV28 and TRBJ1-2; TRBD1 is a possible D gene (6 bases). The V end lost 8 bases, the J end lost 6 bases, and 13 bases lay between the germline ends. CDR1 is MDHEN, CDR2 SYDVKM, per germline. The CDR3 has 12 amino acids. In nucleotides, the CDR3 is TGTGCCAGCTTCGGAGGGGGGCATGGCTACACCTTC. Its protein is CASFGGGHGYTF.

This clonotype has just a few counts. This chain uses TRBV18 with TRBJ2-2; TRBD2 might be the D (6 bases). This CDR3 has 15 amino acids. Germline V CDR1 and CDR2: KGHSH, LQKENI. Trimming left V 3 bases short and J 6 bases short, with 14 bases between. In DNA, the CDR3 is TGTGCCAGCTCACCCCCGACGGGAGAGGCCGGGGAGCTGTTTTTT. This translates into CASSPPTGEAGELFF.

This clonotype was observed a handful of times. The rearrangement joins TRBV6-2 or TRBV6-3 to TRBJ2-7, with TRBD2 as a possible D gene (5 bases). This CDR3 spans 15 amino acids. Trimming removed 0 bases at V and 6 bases at J, with 15 bases between. CDR1 and CDR2 from the germline V gene are MNHEY and SVGEGT. The CDR3 is CASSYSVVPRGEQYF. CDR3 coding DNA: TGTGCCAGCAGTTACTCGGTTGTCCCCCGGGGCGAGCAGTACTTC.

The table lists this clonotype with many counts. In DNA, the CDR3 is TGTGCCAGCAGCACCCGAGCGGGAGTGGCCGGGGAGCTGTTTTTT. Encoded protein: CASSTRAGVAGELFF. This chain uses TRBV7-9 with TRBJ2-2, with 8 nucleotides matching TRBD2. CDR3 length: 15 amino acids. J lost 6 bases, V lost 5 bases, and 8 bases had no gene match. Germline CDR1 reads SEHNR; CDR2 reads FQNEAQ (reference sequence).

Many counts were recorded for this clonotype. The chain has TRBV6-2 or TRBV6-3 and TRBJ2-7; 8 nucleotides line up with TRBD2. CDR1 is MNHEY and CDR2 is SVGEGT in the germline V gene. V lost 7 bases, J lost 4 bases, and 9 bases stayed unmatched. The CDR3 runs to 14 residues. The CDR3 is CASNVGLEIYEQYF. CDR3 DNA: TGTGCCAGCAACGTGGGACTAGAAATATACGAGCAGTACTTC.

The table lists this clonotype with many counts. The chain joins TRBV2 to TRBJ2-1; 8 positions agree with TRBD2. CDR3 size: 19 residues. The germline gives CDR1 SNHLY, CDR2 FYNNEI. V trimming: 11 bases; J trimming: 0 bases; junction bases outside the gene matches: 21. The CDR3 DNA is TGTGCCGTTCTGGGACCGGGGCTAGCGGGCCCGAGCTCCTACAATGAGCAGTTCTTC. This translates into CAVLGPGLAGPSSYNEQFF.

The V gene is TRBV5-6, the J gene TRBJ2-7, with D unresolved. From germline, CDR1 is SGHDT and CDR2 YYEEEE. Deletions cut 0 bases from V and 5 bases from J, with 6 bases between. This CDR3 comprises 12 residues. The CDR3 region has the DNA TGTGCCAGCAGCTTGGGTTTGAACGAGCAGTACTTC. It is translated as CASSLGLNEQYF.

This clonotype has more than one count but fewer than ten. The CDR3 region is CASSYVVNQPQHF. The CDR3 DNA reads as TGTGCCAGCAGTTATGTGGTGAATCAGCCCCAGCATTTT. The chain carries TRBV6-6 and TRBJ1-5, with unresolved D. V was shortened by 3 bases and J by 4 bases, with 7 bases between the two germline ends. In germline, CDR1 is MNHNY, CDR2 SVGAGI (reference sequence). The CDR3 runs to 13 residues.

This clonotype has just a few counts. The V call is TRBV6-5, the J call TRBJ2-1; 7 nucleotides line up with TRBD1. The CDR3 length is 15 residues. Germline V gives CDR1 MNHEY, CDR2 SVGAGI. The V and J ends lost 5 bases and 5 bases, in that order; junction bases with no gene match: 9. The CDR3 protein is CASSPDRVRHNEQFF. The CDR3, as DNA: TGTGCCAGCAGTCCCGACAGGGTTAGGCACAATGAGCAGTTCTTC.